Shown below are 11 T cell receptor beta chains from a single sample sequenced in a study of blood T cell repertoires in COVID-19. Assay used: immunoSEQ multiplex PCR; TCRdb lists only in-frame clones, some missing. Here the sample spans some 320,000 clones, around 87% being singletons. The material sequenced was peripheral blood. All receptors come from a woman aged 45-65 years who had recovered from COVID-19.

This clone was detected once. CDR3 DNA: TGTGCCAGCAGTGAAGAAGAGGGCAATCAGCCCCAGCATTTT. Translating it yields CASSEEEGNQPQHF. V is TRBV2 and J is TRBJ1-5; D remains ambiguous. This CDR3 is built from 14 residues. Trimming stripped 1 base from V and 2 bases from J, with 6 bases between. Germline-derived CDR1 and CDR2 are SNHLY and FYNNEI. Drawing the rest from reference TRBV2 and TRBJ1-5, the complete variable domain is EPEVTQTPSHQVTQMGQEVILRCVPISNHLYFYWYRQILGQKVEFLVSFYNNEISEKSEIFDDQFSVERPDGSNFTLKIRSTKLEDSAMYFCASSEEEGNQPQHFGDGTRLSIL.

The gene calls are TRBV27 and TRBJ2-7, with 12 bases lining up with TRBD2. J lost 1 base, V lost 5 bases, and 3 bases had no gene match. The CDR3 has 15 residues. Germline loops: CDR1 MNHEY, CDR2 SMNVEV (reference sequence). In nucleotides, the CDR3 is TGTGCCAGCAGTGTAGGACTAGCGGGATCCTACGAGCAGTACTTC. Protein sequence: CASSVGLAGSYEQYF.

As to this clone: At the DNA level, this CDR3 is encoded by other sequences in the same sample as well. This chain connects TRBV9 to TRBJ2-5; the match to TRBD1 covers 7 bases. J was trimmed by 2 bases and V by 2 bases; bases with no gene match: 3. From germline, CDR1 is SGDLS and CDR2 YYNGEE. The CDR3 covers 14 residues. The CDR3 nucleotides are TGTGCCAGCAGCGTTGGGACAGTACAAGAGACCCAGTACTTC. Translating gives CASSVGTVQETQYF.

This clone was observed a single time. The chain carries TRBV10-3 and TRBJ1-1, with a possible D match to TRBD1 (5 bases). Per the germline V gene, CDR1 is ENHRY and CDR2 is SYGVKD. Trimming left V 2 bases short and J 5 bases short, with 18 bases between. The CDR3 sequence is 16 residues long. The chain's CDR3 is CAISEPSGASGTEAFF. The CDR3 region has the DNA TGTGCCATCAGTGAGCCGTCTGGGGCTTCTGGAACTGAAGCTTTCTTT.

This rearrangement joins TRBV28 to TRBJ1-5, with D hard to call. Trimming removed 3 bases at V and 7 bases at J, with 16 bases between. The CDR3 sequence is 15 residues long. The germline V gene has CDR1 MDHEN and CDR2 SYDVKM. CDR3 region: CASSFSLSVYQPQHF. CDR3 sequence (DNA): TGTGCCAGCAGTTTTAGTCTTTCGGTTTACCAGCCCCAGCATTTT.

A few counts support this clone. The gene calls are TRBV7-2 and TRBJ2-1, with 9 bases lining up with TRBD1. The V gene end was trimmed by 1 base and the J gene end by 7 bases; junction bases not matched to a gene: 8. From germline, CDR1 is SGHTA and CDR2 FQGNSA. This CDR3 has 16 residues. CDR3 nucleotide sequence: TGTGCCAGCAGCTTAGAACCCGGGACAGGGCGGAATGAGCAGTTCTTC. Translated, it gives CASSLEPGTGRNEQFF.

The genes are TRBV6-6 and TRBJ2-3, with 8 bases that match TRBD2. V shed 5 bases, J shed 0 bases, and the junction held 1 base outside the gene matches. CDR1 and CDR2 (germline): MNHNY, SVGAGI (reference sequence). This CDR3 spans 14 amino acids. The chain's CDR3 is CASSSGSSTDTQYF. In nucleotides, the CDR3 is TGTGCCAGCAGTAGCGGGAGCAGCACAGATACGCAGTATTTT.

This chain connects TRBV28 to TRBJ2-1; 14 bases map to TRBD2. V dropped 3 bases and J dropped 5; count of bases not matched to a gene: 18. This CDR3 comprises 21 residues. Germline loops: CDR1 MDHEN, CDR2 SYDVKM. This CDR3 is CASSFGGGNWKTSGRDNEQFF. The CDR3 bases are TGTGCCAGCAGTTTTGGCGGGGGAAATTGGAAGACTAGCGGGAGGGACAATGAGCAGTTCTTC.

The V gene is TRBV7-6, the J gene TRBJ2-3, with D possibly being TRBD1 (5 bases). The CDR3 is 15 amino acids. Trimming pared 5 bases from V and 5 bases from J, leaving 17 bases between. The germline CDR1 and CDR2 sequences are SGHVS and FNYEAQ. CDR3 coding DNA: TGTGCCAGCAGCACCCCTCAGGGTCGGAGAGATACGCAGTATTTT. Translated: CASSTPQGRRDTQYF. Filled out from reference TRBV7-6 and TRBJ2-3, the complete variable domain reads GAGVSQSPRYKVTKRGQDVALRCDPISGHVSLYWYRQALGQGPEFLTYFNYEAQQDKSGLPNDRFSAERPEGSISTLTIQRTEQRDSAMYRCASSTPQGRRDTQYFGPGTRLTVL.

This rearrangement joins TRBV29-1 to TRBJ1-1; D is undetermined. CDR1 SQVTM and CDR2 ANQGSEA come from the germline V gene. V gave up 7 bases and J gave up 3 bases, with 15 bases separating them. The CDR3 contains 13 residues. This chain's CDR3 is CSARRQEDTEAFF. CDR3 DNA sequence: TGCAGCGCCAGGAGGCAGGAGGACACTGAAGCTTTCTTT. Full variable domain (rest looked up from reference TRBV29-1 and TRBJ1-1): SAVISQKPSRDICQRGTSLTIQCQVDSQVTMMFWYRQQPGQSLTLIATANQGSEATYESGFVIDKFPISRPNLTFSTLTVSNMSPEDSSIYLCSARRQEDTEAFFGQGTRLTVV.

The chain couples TRBV18 to TRBJ2-7, with TRBD2 matching 8 bases. After removal of 3 bases from V and 9 bases from J, the junction contained 13 bases not matched to a gene. From germline, CDR1 is KGHSH and CDR2 LQKENI. The CDR3 contains 15 residues. The CDR3: CASSPSVGGARSQYF. As DNA, the CDR3 is TGTGCCAGCTCACCTTCGGTCGGGGGGGCACGGTCGCAGTACTTC.